This T cell receptor (beta chain) came from a study of cytomegalovirus exposure and HLA in healthy donors. Study at large: A data release that came early held tens of millions of unique TCRs from HLA-typed donors.

Primers for the PCR totalled 60 Vbeta and 13 Jbeta. The assay was immunoSEQ multiplex PCR, and TCRdb's table has in-frame clones only and misses some. The table has approximately 170,000 clones, approximately 67% seen once. The CDR3 runs 14 residues. Per germline, CDR1 MGHDK and CDR2 SYGVNS. The V and J ends lost 4 bases and 3 bases, in that order; junction bases with no gene match: 3. Donors likely had unrecorded immune exposures despite being nominally healthy when sampled. Findings and limits, study-wide: In an earlier analysis, most TCR beta V segments were productive about 87% or about 30% of the time. As a later analysis revealed, the rate of TCR association differed by HLA locus, with DRB1 most and HLA-C fewest.

For this clone: What it binds is not known.

The V call is TRBV25-1, the J call TRBJ2-7; 10 bases match TRBD1. This receptor was obtained from a woman under 30 in good health and CMV-seropositive. What was sequenced was PBMCs. CDR3 bases: TGTGCCAGCAGTGGACAGGGGGCTGTCTACGAGCAGTACTTC. It translates to CASSGQGAVYEQYF.